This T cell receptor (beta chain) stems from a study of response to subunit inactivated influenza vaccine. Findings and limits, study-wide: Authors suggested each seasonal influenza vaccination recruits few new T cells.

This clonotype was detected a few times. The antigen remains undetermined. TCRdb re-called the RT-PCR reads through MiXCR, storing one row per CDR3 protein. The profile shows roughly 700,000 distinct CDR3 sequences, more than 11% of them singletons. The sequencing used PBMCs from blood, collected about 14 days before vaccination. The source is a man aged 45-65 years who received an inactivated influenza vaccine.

The CDR3 is CSARPLIGGSYEQYF. In DNA form, the CDR3 reads TGCAGTGCTAGACCCCTCATCGGCGGGAGCTACGAGCAGTACTTC. The chain carries TRBV20-1 and TRBJ2-7, with 7 positions matching TRBD2. The CDR3 totals 15 residues. V lost 2 bases, J lost 3 bases, and 10 bases stayed unmatched. Germline CDR1 reads DFQATT; CDR2 reads SNEGSKA (reference sequence).